This TCR beta chain emerged from a study of Ad26.COV2.S vaccination and SARS-CoV-2 variants. Study as a whole: The COV1001 Ad26.COV2.S trial arm included the donor. Each vaccinee took Ad26.COV2.S intramuscularly, once or twice 56 days apart.

Only in-frame clones appear in the TCRdb table, and some are missing; sequencing was by immunoSEQ multiplex PCR. This sample has fewer than 900,000 clones; roughly 90% occur once, and the top ten carry 1.5%. Germline lookup yields CDR1 MNHEY and CDR2 SVGAGI. The CDR3 length is 14 residues. The V end was cut by 6 bases, the J end by 1 base, with 10 bases between. Specified treatment: around 19 received Ad26.COV2.S at low or high dose, single or two shots; about five received placebo; per-sample allocation not given. Specimen acquisition occurred on day 63 following the initial vaccine or placebo injection. In Boston, an adult donor aged 18-55 years took part.

This sequence joins TRBV6-5 and TRBJ1-3, with D hard to call. This receptor was taken from a person between 18 and 59 years old who received the Ad26.COV2.S COVID-19 vaccine or a placebo. Material: peripheral blood, obtained in a trial of Ad26.COV2.S vaccine versus placebo. CDR3 in amino acids: CASRREYSGNTIYF. DNA of the CDR3: TGTGCCAGCAGGAGAGAGTATTCTGGAAACACCATATATTTT.